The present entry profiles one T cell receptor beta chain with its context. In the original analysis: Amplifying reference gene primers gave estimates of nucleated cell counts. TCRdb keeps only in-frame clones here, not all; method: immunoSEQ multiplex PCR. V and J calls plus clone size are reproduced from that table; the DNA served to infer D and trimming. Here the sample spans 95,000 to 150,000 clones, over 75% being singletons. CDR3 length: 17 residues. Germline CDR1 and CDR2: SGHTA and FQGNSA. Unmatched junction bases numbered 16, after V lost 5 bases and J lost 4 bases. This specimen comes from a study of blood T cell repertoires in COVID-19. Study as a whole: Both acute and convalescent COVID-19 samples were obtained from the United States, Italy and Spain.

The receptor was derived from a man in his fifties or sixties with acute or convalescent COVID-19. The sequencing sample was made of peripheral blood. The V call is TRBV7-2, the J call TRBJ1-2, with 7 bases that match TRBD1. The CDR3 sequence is CASSLRGSPGSFYGYTF. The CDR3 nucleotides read TGTGCCAGCAGCCTCAGGGGGTCCCCAGGAAGTTTCTATGGCTACACCTTC.